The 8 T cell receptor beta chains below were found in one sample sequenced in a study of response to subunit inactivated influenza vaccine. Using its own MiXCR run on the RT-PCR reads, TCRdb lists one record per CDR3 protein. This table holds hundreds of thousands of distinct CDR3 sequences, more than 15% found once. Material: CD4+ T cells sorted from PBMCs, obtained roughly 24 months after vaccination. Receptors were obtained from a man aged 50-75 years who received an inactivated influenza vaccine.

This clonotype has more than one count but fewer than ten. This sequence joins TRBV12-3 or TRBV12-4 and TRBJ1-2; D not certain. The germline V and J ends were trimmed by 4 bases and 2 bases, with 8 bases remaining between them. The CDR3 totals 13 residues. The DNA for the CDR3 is TGTGCCAGCAGTTCCGCCGGAAACTATGGCTACACCTTC. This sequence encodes CASSSAGNYGYTF.

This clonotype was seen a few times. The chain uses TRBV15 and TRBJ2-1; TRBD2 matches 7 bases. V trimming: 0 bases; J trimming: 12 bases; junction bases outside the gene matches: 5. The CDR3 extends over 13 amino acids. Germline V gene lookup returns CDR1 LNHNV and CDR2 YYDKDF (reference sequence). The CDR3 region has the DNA TGTGCCACCAGCAGAGAGGGGAGGGAGAGGCAGTTCTTC. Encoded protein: CATSREGRERQFF.

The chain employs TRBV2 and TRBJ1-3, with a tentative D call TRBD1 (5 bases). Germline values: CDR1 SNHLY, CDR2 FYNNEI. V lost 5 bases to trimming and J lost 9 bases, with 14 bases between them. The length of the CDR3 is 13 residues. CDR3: CASSRTPESTIYF. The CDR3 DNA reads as TGTGCCAGCAGTAGGACACCGGAAAGCACCATATATTTT. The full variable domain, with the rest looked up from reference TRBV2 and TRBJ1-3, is EPEVTQTPSHQVTQMGQEVILRCVPISNHLYFYWYRQILGQKVEFLVSFYNNEISEKSEIFDDQFSVERPDGSNFTLKIRSTKLEDSAMYFCASSRTPESTIYFGEGSWLTVV.

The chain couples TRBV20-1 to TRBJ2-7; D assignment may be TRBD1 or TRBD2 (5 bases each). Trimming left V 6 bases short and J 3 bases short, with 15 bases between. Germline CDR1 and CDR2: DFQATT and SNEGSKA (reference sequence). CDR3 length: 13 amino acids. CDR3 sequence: CSANARDGYEQYF. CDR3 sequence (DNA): TGCAGTGCCAACGCCCGGGACGGCTACGAGCAGTACTTC.

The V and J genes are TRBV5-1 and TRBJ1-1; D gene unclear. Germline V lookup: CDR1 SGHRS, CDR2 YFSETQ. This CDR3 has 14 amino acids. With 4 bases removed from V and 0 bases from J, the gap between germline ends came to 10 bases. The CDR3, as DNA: TGCGCCAGCAGCCCGACGGAGATGAACACTGAAGCTTTCTTT. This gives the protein CASSPTEMNTEAFF.

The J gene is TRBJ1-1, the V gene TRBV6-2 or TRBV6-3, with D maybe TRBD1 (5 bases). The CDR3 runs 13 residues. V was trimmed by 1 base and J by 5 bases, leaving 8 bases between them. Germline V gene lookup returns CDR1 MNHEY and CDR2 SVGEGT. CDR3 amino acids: CASSYFQGTEAFF. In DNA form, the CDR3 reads TGTGCCAGCAGTTACTTTCAGGGAACTGAAGCTTTCTTT.

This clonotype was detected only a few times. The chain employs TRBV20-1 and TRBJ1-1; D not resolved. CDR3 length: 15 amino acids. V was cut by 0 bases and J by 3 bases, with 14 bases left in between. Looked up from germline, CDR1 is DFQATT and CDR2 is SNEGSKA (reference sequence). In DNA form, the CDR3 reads TGCAGTGCTAGAGATTGGAGGGTCCTGGACACTGAAGCTTTCTTT. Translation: CSARDWRVLDTEAFF.

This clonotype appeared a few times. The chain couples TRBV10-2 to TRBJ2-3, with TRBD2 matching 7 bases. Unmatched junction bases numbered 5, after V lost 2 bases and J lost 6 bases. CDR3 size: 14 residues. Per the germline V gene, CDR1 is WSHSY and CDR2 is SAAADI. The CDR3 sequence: CASSEPGGPDTQYF. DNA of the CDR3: TGCGCCAGCAGTGAGCCGGGGGGTCCTGATACGCAGTATTTT.